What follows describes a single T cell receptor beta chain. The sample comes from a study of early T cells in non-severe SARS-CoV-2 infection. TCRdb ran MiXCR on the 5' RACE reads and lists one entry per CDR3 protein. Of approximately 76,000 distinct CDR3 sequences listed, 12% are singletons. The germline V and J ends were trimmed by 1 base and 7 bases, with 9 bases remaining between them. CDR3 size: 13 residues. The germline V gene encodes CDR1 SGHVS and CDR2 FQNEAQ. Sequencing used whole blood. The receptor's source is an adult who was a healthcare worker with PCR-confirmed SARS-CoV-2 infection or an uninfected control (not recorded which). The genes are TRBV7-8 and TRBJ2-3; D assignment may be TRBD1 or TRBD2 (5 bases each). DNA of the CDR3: TGTGCCAGCAGCTTAGGAGGGGAAAATACGCAGTATTTT. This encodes CASSLGGENTQYF.